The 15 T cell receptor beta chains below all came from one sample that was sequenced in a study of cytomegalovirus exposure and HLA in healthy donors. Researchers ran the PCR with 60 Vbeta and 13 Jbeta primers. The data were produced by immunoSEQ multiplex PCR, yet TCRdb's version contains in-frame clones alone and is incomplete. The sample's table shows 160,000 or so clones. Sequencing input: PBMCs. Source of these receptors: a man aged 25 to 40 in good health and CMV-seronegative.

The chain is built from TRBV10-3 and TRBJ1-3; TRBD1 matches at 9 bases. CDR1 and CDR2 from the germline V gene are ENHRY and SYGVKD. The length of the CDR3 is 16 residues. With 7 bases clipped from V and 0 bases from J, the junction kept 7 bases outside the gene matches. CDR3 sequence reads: CAIMPTGGRSGNTIYF. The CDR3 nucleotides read TGTGCCATCATGCCAACAGGGGGCCGCTCTGGAAACACCATATATTTT.

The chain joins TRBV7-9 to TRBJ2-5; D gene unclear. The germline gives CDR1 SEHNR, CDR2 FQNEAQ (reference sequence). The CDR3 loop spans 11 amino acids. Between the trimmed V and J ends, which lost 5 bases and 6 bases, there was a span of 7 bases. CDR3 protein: CASSPEKTQYF. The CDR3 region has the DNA TGTGCCAGCAGCCCCGAGAAGACCCAGTACTTC.

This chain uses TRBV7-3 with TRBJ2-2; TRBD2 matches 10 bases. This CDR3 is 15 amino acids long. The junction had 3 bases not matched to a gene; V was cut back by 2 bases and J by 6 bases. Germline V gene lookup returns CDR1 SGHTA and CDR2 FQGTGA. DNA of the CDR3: TGTGCCAGCAGCTTAGGAGCGGGAGGGCCCGGGGAGCTGTTTTTT. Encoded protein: CASSLGAGGPGELFF.

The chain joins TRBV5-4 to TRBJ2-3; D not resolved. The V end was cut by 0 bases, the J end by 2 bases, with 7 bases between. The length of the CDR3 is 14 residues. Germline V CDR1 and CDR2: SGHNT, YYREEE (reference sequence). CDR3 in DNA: TGTGCCAGCAGCTTGGACAGATTCACAGATACGCAGTATTTT. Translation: CASSLDRFTDTQYF.

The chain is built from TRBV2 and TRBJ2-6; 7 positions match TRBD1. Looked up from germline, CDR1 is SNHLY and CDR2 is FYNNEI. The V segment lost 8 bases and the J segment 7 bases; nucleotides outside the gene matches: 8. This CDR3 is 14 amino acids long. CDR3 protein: CASATNRGANVLTF. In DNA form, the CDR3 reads TGTGCCAGCGCGACTAACAGGGGAGCCAACGTCCTGACTTTC.

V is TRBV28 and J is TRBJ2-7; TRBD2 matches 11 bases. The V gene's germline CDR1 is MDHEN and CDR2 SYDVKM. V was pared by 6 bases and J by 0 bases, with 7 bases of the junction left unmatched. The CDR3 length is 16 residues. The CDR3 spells CASSVSGRGPSYEQYF. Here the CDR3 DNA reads TGTGCCAGCAGCGTTAGCGGGAGGGGGCCCTCCTACGAGCAGTACTTC.

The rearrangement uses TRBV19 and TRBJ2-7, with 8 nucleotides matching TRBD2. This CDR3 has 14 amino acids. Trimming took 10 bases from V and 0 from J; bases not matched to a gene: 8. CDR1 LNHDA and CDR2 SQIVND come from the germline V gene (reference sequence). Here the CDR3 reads CATQTSGSSYEQYF. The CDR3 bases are TGTGCCACCCAGACCAGCGGGAGCTCCTACGAGCAGTACTTC.

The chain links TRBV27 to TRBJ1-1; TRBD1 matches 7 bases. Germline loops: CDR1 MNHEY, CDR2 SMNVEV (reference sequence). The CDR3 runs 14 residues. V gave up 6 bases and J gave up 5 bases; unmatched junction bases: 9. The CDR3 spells CASSGTGEYTEAFF. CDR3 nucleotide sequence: TGTGCCAGCAGCGGAACAGGGGAGTATACTGAAGCTTTCTTT.

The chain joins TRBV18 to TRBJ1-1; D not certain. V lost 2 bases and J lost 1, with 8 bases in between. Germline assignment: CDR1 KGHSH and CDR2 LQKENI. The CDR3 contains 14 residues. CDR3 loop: CASSPEEGNTEAFF. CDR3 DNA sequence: TGTGCCAGCTCACCAGAGGAAGGGAACACTGAAGCTTTCTTT.

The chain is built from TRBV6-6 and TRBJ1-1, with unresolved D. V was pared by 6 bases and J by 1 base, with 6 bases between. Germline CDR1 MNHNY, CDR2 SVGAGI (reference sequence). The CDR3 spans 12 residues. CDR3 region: CASRFQNTEAFF. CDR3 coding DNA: TGTGCCAGCAGGTTCCAGAACACTGAAGCTTTCTTT.

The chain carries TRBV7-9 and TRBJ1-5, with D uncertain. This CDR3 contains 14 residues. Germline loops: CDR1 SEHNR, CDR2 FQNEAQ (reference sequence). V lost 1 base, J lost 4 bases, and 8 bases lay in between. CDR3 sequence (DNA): TGTGCCAGCAGCTTAGACAGAAATAATCAGCCCCAGCATTTT. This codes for CASSLDRNNQPQHF.

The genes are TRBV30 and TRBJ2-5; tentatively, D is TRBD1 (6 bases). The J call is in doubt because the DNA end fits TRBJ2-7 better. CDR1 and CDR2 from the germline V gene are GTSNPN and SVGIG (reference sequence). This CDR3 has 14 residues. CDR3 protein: CAWTASDSPYEQYF. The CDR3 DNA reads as TGTGCCTGGACTGCCTCGGACAGCCCCTACGAGCAGTACTTC.

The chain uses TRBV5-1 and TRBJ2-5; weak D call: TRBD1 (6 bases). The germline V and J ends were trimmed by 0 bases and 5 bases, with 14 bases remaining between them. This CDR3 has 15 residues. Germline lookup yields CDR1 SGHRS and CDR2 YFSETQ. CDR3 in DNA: TGCGCCAGCAGCTTGGGAGTCCCGCAGGGGGAGACCCAGTACTTC. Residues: CASSLGVPQGETQYF.

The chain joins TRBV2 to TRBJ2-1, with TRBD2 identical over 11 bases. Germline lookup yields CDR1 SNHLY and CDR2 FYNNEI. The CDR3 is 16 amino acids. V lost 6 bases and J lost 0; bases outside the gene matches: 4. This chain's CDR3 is CASRALAGDSYNEQFF. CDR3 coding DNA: TGTGCCAGCAGGGCACTAGCGGGGGACTCCTACAATGAGCAGTTCTTC.

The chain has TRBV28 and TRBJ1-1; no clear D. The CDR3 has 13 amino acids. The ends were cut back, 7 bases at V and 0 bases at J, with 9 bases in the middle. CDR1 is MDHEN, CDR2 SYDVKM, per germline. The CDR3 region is CASTIVLNTEAFF. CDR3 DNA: TGTGCCAGCACCATAGTTCTGAACACTGAAGCTTTCTTT. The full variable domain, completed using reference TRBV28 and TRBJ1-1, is DVKVTQSSRYLVKRTGEKVFLECVQDMDHENMFWYRQDPGLGLRLIYFSYDVKMKEKGDIPEGYSVSREKKERFSLILESASTNQTSMYLCASTIVLNTEAFFGQGTRLTVV.